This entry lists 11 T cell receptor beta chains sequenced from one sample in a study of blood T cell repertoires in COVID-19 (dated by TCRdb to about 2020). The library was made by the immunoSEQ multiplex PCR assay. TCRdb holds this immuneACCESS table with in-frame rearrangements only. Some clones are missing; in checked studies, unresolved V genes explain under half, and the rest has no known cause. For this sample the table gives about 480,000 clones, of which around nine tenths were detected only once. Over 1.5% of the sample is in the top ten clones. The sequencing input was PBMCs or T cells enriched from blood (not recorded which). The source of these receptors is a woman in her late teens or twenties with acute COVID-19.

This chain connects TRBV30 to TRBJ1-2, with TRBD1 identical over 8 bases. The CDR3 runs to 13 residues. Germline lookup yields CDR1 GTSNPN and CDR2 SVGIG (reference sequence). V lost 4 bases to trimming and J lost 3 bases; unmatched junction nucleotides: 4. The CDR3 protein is CAWTGGVYYGYTF. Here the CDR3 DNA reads TGTGCCTGGACAGGGGGCGTTTACTATGGCTACACCTTC. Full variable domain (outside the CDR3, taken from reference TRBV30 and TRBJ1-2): SQTIHQWPATLVQPVGSPLSLECTVEGTSNPNLYWYRQAAGRGLQLLFYSVGIGQISSEVPQNLSASRPQDRQFILSSKKLLLSDSGFYLCAWTGGVYYGYTFGSGTRLTVV.

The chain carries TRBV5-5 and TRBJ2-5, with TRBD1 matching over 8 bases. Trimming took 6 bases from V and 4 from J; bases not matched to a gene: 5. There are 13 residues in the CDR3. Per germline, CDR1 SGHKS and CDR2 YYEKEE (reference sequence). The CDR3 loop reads CASNAGTGETQYF. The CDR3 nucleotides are TGTGCCAGCAACGCCGGGACAGGAGAGACCCAGTACTTC.

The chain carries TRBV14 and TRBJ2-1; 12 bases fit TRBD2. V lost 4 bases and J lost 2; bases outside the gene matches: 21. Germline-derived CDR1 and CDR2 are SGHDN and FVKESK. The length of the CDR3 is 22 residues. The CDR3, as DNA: TGTGCCAGCAGCCGTGGACTGACTAGCGGGAGAGGATATGGTTGGGCCTACAATGAGCAGTTCTTC. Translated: CASSRGLTSGRGYGWAYNEQFF.

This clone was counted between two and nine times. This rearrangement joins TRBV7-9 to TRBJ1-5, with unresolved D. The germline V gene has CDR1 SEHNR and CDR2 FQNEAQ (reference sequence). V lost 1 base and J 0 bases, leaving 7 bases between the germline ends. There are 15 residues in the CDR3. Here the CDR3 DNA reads TGTGCCAGCAGCTTAGGAGGTTATAGCAATCAGCCCCAGCATTTT. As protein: CASSLGGYSNQPQHF. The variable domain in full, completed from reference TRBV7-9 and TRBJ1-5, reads DTGVSQNPRHKITKRGQNVTFRCDPISEHNRLYWYRQTLGQGPEFLTYFQNEAQLEKSRLLSDRFSAERPKGSFSTLEIQRTEQGDSAMYLCASSLGGYSNQPQHFGDGTRLSIL.

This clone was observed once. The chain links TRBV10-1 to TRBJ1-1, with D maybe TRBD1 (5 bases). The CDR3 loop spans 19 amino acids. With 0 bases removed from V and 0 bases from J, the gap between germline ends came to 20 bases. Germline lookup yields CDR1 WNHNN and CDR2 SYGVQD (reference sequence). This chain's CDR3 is CASSESRDTRGRMNTEAFF. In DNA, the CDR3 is TGCGCCAGCAGTGAGTCCCGAGATACGCGGGGGAGAATGAACACTGAAGCTTTCTTT.

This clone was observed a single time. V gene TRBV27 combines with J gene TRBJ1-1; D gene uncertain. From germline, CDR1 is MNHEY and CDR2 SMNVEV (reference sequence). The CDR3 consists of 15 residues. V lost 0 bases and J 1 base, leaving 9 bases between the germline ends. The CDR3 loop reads CASSLSRARNTEAFF. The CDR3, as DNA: TGTGCCAGCAGTTTATCCCGCGCGAGGAACACTGAAGCTTTCTTT.

Written as DNA, the CDR3 is TGTGCCAGCAACCTTGGTGCGGGAGGGAGCTCCTACGAGCAGTACTTC. Its protein is CASNLGAGGSSYEQYF. The J gene is TRBJ2-7, the V gene TRBV7-9; 9 positions match TRBD2. CDR1 and CDR2 (germline): SEHNR, FQNEAQ (reference sequence). Trimming removed 7 bases from V and 0 bases from J; junction bases left unmatched: 10. The CDR3 runs to 16 residues.

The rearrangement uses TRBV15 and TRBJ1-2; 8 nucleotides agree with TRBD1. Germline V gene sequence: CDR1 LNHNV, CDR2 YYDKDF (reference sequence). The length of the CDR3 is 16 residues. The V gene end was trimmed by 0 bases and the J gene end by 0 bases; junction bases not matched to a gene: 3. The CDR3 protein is CATSRDPGQANYGYTF. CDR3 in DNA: TGTGCCACCAGCAGAGATCCGGGACAGGCTAACTATGGCTACACCTTC.

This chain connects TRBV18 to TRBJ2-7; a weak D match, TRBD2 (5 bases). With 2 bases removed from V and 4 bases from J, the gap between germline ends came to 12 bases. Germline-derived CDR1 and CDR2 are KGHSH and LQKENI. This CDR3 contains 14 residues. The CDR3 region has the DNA TGTGCCAGCTCACCATCGACCACGGGATACGAGCAGTACTTC. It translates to CASSPSTTGYEQYF. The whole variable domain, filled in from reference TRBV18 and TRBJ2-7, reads NAGVMQNPRHLVRRRGQEARLRCSPMKGHSHVYWYRQLPEEGLKFMVYLQKENIIDESGMPKERFSAEFPKEGPSILRIQQVVRGDSAAYFCASSPSTTGYEQYFGPGTRLTVT.

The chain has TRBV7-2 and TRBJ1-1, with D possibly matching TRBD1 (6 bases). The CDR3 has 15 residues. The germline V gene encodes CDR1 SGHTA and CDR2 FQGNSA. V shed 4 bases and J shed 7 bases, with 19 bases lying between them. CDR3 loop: CASSSRKGVGNEAFF. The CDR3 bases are TGTGCCAGCAGCTCCCGCAAGGGGGTAGGGAATGAAGCTTTCTTT.

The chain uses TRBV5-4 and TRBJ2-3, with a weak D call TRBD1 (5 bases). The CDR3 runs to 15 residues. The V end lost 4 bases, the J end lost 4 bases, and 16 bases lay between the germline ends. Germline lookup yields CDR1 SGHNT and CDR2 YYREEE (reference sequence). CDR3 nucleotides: TGTGCCAGCAGCCGAAGGGCAGGGTTGTCAGATACGCAGTATTTT. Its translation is CASSRRAGLSDTQYF.